This T cell receptor (beta chain) was identified during a study of cytomegalovirus exposure and HLA in healthy donors. Study-wide results and limits: With DRB1 most and HLA-C fewest, TCR association rates differed between HLA loci in a later analysis. Presence/absence analyses supposed approximately even sequencing depth among donors.

The PCR had 60 Vbeta and 13 Jbeta primers. TCRdb's copy holds only in-frame clones and misses some; the assay was immunoSEQ multiplex PCR. The table lists 150,000 to 200,000 clones, around 79% of them singletons. This clone has just one count. Its target is unknown. The source of this sequence is a woman aged 40 to 50 in good health and CMV-seronegative. The sample was PBMCs.

CDR3 sequence reads: CSVSFRLAGVGEQYF. The DNA for the CDR3 is TGCAGCGTCAGCTTCCGACTAGCGGGAGTGGGGGAGCAGTACTTC. The chain carries TRBV29-1 and TRBJ2-7, with TRBD2 matching over 12 bases. V lost 6 bases, J lost 7 bases, and 13 bases stayed unmatched. The CDR3 consists of 15 residues. The V gene's germline CDR1 is SQVTM and CDR2 ANQGSEA.